This T cell receptor (beta chain) comes out of a study of beta chain features in type 1 diabetes. Study in general: Age, gender and cell yields were similar between patients and healthy donors. The examined sorted cells totaled about 98 million across samples. Points from the study as a whole: More deletions and fewer insertions at VDJ junctions were found in patients with type 1 diabetes. Shorter templates might be favored by PCR, equally in patients and controls.

This clone was seen a handful of times. Its antigen remains unidentified. One end of the junction does not line up with germline, which may come from a read error. The length of the CDR3 is 18 residues. Per the germline V gene, CDR1 is LGHNA and CDR2 is YNFKEQ. All of the isolated RNA was reverse transcribed, so expressed TCRB transcripts were sequenced. Method: immunoSEQ multiplex PCR; TCRdb's copy keeps in-frame clones and lacks some. The sample carries about 320,000 clones, about 14% recorded once. Sequenced: central memory CD4+ T cells from blood. The chain couples TRBV4-2 to TRBJ2-1; 15 positions agree with TRBD2. The TCR sequence derives from a man between 25 and 39 years old in good health. The CDR3 DNA reads TGTGCCAGCAACCAAAAAGATGGGGGACTAGCGGGAGGCGGTGAGCAGTTCTTC. Amino acids: CASNQKDGGLAGGGEQFF.